The 7 T cell receptor beta chains listed next were all sequenced from one sample in a study of shared clonotypes between healthy human individuals. This table comes from immunoSEQ multiplex PCR, and its TCRdb copy is limited to in-frame clones, with some not included. Of some 1 million clones in the sample, 65% to 80% were seen once. Input material: memory CD4+ T cells sorted from blood. Documented subset: CD45RA-negative fraction. These receptors were collected from a man between 18 and 35 years old in good health.

The chain combines TRBV4-3 with TRBJ1-3; 7 positions match TRBD1. The CDR3 consists of 15 residues. Germline V gene sequence: CDR1 LGHNA, CDR2 YSLEER. V lost 1 base and J lost 6; bases outside the gene matches: 6. CDR3 region: CASSQVQGVVNTIYF. The CDR3 DNA is TGCGCCAGCAGCCAAGTTCAGGGGGTAGTAAACACCATATATTTT.

The chain combines TRBV4-2 with TRBJ2-1; 10 bases agree with TRBD2. This CDR3 contains 16 residues. Germline CDR1 reads LGHNA; CDR2 reads YNFKEQ. The junction had 4 bases not matched to a gene; V was cut back by 4 bases and J by 1 base. CDR3 protein: CASSRRTSGSYNEQFF. In nucleotides, the CDR3 is TGTGCCAGCAGCCGCAGGACTAGCGGATCCTACAATGAGCAGTTCTTC.

The CDR3 reads CASSFSGGLNTGELFF. The DNA of the CDR3 is TGCGCCAGCAGCTTTAGCGGGGGGCTAAACACCGGGGAGCTGTTTTTT. The chain employs TRBV5-1 and TRBJ2-2; 10 bases agree with TRBD2. Per germline, CDR1 SGHRS and CDR2 YFSETQ. This CDR3 comprises 16 residues. Trimming cost V 2 bases and J 2 bases; bases outside gene matches: 3.

Comments on this clone: Other DNA sequences within the sample encode an identical CDR3. The V and J genes are TRBV2 and TRBJ2-7, with TRBD1 as a possible D gene (6 bases). The CDR3 has 13 amino acids. V was pared by 3 bases and J by 2 bases, with 8 bases between. The germline V gene has CDR1 SNHLY and CDR2 FYNNEI. Here the CDR3 reads CASSEDRPYEQYF. For the CDR3, the DNA is TGTGCCAGCAGTGAGGACAGACCCTACGAGCAGTACTTC.

The chain links TRBV6-1 to TRBJ2-3; no clear D. V was trimmed by 5 bases and J by 6 bases, leaving 9 bases between them. Germline-derived CDR1 and CDR2 are MNHNS and SASEGT. This CDR3 has 12 residues. The CDR3 region has the DNA TGTGCCAGCAGTCAAATTGGGGATACGCAGTATTTT. It yields the protein CASSQIGDTQYF.

The chain combines TRBV14 with TRBJ2-7; perhaps TRBD2 as D (5 bases). From germline, CDR1 is SGHDN and CDR2 FVKESK. The CDR3 runs to 12 residues. V lost 2 bases to trimming and J lost 7 bases, with 9 bases between them. As DNA, the CDR3 is TGTGCCAGCAGCCAAACGAGGAGGGAGCAGTACTTC. As protein: CASSQTRREQYF.

The V gene is TRBV5-6, the J gene TRBJ1-6; 8 nucleotides line up with TRBD1. The V gene end was trimmed by 6 bases and the J gene end by 9 bases; junction bases not matched to a gene: 8. This CDR3 has 14 residues. The germline CDR1 and CDR2 sequences are SGHDT and YYEEEE. CDR3 nucleotide sequence: TGTGCCAGCAAAGACTTACAGGGGGGTTCACCCCTCCACTTT. Protein: CASKDLQGGSPLHF.